The rows below give T cell receptor beta chains drawn from one sample of a study of early T cells in non-severe SARS-CoV-2 infection. TCRdb reprocessed the 5' RACE reads via MiXCR and lists one record per CDR3 protein. The table shows tens of thousands of distinct CDR3 sequences, with roughly an eighth occurring only once. The sample consisted of whole blood. These receptors were obtained from an adult who was a healthcare worker with PCR-confirmed SARS-CoV-2 infection or an uninfected control (not recorded which). Each CDR3 is given with its conserved first and last residue.

13	TRBV29-1	CSVGAGGNYGYTF
18	TRBV6-1	CASSERVYAPFRNTEAFF
16	TRBV6-2/TRBV6-3	CASSPGPGLAYNEQFF
14	TRBV2	CASHEGLPQETQYF
14	TRBV6-5	CASSKGLAYNEQFF
15	TRBV7-8	CASSSWTGGEETQYF
19	TRBV11-3	CASSYNLRDAGLSSDEQFF
19	TRBV20-1	CSASGGSGGQSGITDTQYF
13	TRBV7-6	CASSRSTGGPQHF
16	TRBV7-9	CASCDQTTGSTGELFF
15	TRBV6-1	CASSDLDTLKSEQYF
15	TRBV6-6	CASTYEARRHNEQFF
13	TRBV7-9	CATVHSSYNEQFF
12	TRBV29-1	CSVRTGDNEQFF
11	TRBV29-1	CSGTSGSRQYF